Shown below are 20 T cell receptor beta chains from a single sample sequenced in a study of cytomegalovirus exposure and HLA in healthy donors. Use of 60 Vbeta and 13 Jbeta primers characterized the PCR. Clones were sequenced by immunoSEQ multiplex PCR, and TCRdb holds only the in-frame ones, with some missing. This sample yields about 130,000 clones, of which around four fifths are seen a single time; approximately 2% belongs to the top ten. Sample: PBMCs. The receptors derive from a woman aged 40 to 50 in good health and CMV-seropositive.

The chain employs TRBV27 and TRBJ2-5, with 7 bases fitting TRBD1. The length of the CDR3 is 15 residues. V was clipped by 2 bases and J by 0 bases; unmatched bases: 3. Germline CDR1 and CDR2: MNHEY and SMNVEV (reference sequence). CDR3 sequence reads: CASSLGRGYQETQYF. The DNA of the CDR3 is TGTGCCAGCAGTTTAGGCAGGGGGTACCAAGAGACCCAGTACTTC.

The chain links TRBV19 to TRBJ2-7, with 10 bases matching TRBD2. The trim removed 8 bases at V and 2 bases at J, leaving 6 bases unmatched. This CDR3 contains 14 residues. Germline CDR1 LNHDA, CDR2 SQIVND (reference sequence). CDR3 nucleotide sequence: TGTGCCAGTTCTTGGACTAGCGGTACCTACGAGCAGTACTTC. Translated, it gives CASSWTSGTYEQYF. The variable domain in full, with the rest retrieved from reference TRBV19 and TRBJ2-7, is DGGITQSPKYLFRKEGQNVTLSCEQNLNHDAMYWYRQDPGQGLRLIYYSQIVNDFQKGDIAEGYSVSREKKESFPLTVTSAQKNPTAFYLCASSWTSGTYEQYFGPGTRLTVT.

The chain employs TRBV7-2 and TRBJ1-4; 7 bases fit TRBD1. CDR1 and CDR2 from the germline V gene are SGHTA and FQGNSA. V gave up 1 base and J gave up 8 bases; unmatched junction bases: 4. The CDR3 is 14 residues long. The CDR3, as DNA: TGTGCCAGCAGCTTAGGAGGGGGCAGAGAAAAACTGTTTTTT. Encoded protein: CASSLGGGREKLFF.

The chain joins TRBV5-8 to TRBJ1-1; 9 bases align to TRBD1. CDR1 is SGHTS and CDR2 is YDEGEE in the germline V gene. V lost 4 bases and J lost 0; bases outside the gene matches: 1. The CDR3 loop spans 14 amino acids. In DNA form, the CDR3 reads TGTGCCAGCAGCCGGACAGGGGTGAACACTGAAGCTTTCTTT. It codes for CASSRTGVNTEAFF.

This clone was seen a handful of times. The V gene is TRBV7-3, the J gene TRBJ2-1, with a possible D match to TRBD2 (6 bases). The CDR3 loop spans 15 amino acids. Trimming shortened V by 0 bases and J by 2 bases, and 8 bases separated the two germline ends. Germline CDR1 SGHTA, CDR2 FQGTGA. The CDR3 here is CASSLTGEAYNEQFF. CDR3 DNA sequence: TGTGCCAGCAGCTTAACAGGGGAGGCCTACAATGAGCAGTTCTTC.

The V and J genes are TRBV28 and TRBJ1-6; the D gene is possibly TRBD1 (6 bases). This CDR3 is built from 14 residues. Trimming cost V 6 bases and J 9 bases, with 15 bases left between them. The germline gives CDR1 MDHEN, CDR2 SYDVKM. CDR3 sequence (DNA): TGTGCCAGCAGCGAACAGGGAAATGTTTCACCCCTCCACTTT. Its protein product is CASSEQGNVSPLHF.

This clone appeared once. The sample carries other DNA sequences with the same CDR3. Here the CDR3 DNA reads TGTGCCAGCAGCAGGTACGAGCAGTACTTC. Protein product: CASSRYEQYF. The chain has TRBV28 and TRBJ2-7; D is unclear. Germline V gives CDR1 MDHEN, CDR2 SYDVKM. V was trimmed by 6 bases and J by 4 bases, leaving 4 bases between them. The CDR3 covers 10 residues. Combining the CDR3 with reference TRBV28 and TRBJ2-7 gives the whole variable domain DVKVTQSSRYLVKRTGEKVFLECVQDMDHENMFWYRQDPGLGLRLIYFSYDVKMKEKGDIPEGYSVSREKKERFSLILESASTNQTSMYLCASSRYEQYFGPGTRLTVT.

As concerns this clone: The DNA is left out, because the CDR3 cannot be placed on it with certainty; the CDR3 is given as TCRdb lists it. The chain combines TRBV2 with TRBJ2-7; TRBD2, the D gene given by the table, was not confirmed from the DNA. The CDR3 sequence runs 15 residues, both termini included. Germline CDR1 SNHLY, CDR2 FYNNEI. The CDR3 region is CASSPLDKGGRGQYF.

The genes are TRBV5-1 and TRBJ2-5, with 9 bases aligning to TRBD2. The J call may not be correct, given that the DNA end is closer to TRBJ2-7. The CDR3 spans 15 residues. The germline gives CDR1 SGHRS, CDR2 YFSETQ. CDR3 residues: CASSPTGGRVDEQYF. CDR3 DNA: TGCGCCAGCAGCCCCACCGGCGGGAGGGTAGACGAGCAGTACTTC.

V is TRBV5-1 and J is TRBJ2-7; weak D call: TRBD1 (6 bases). The CDR3 covers 14 residues. Deletions cut 4 bases from V and 6 bases from J, with 17 bases between. Germline assignment: CDR1 SGHRS and CDR2 YFSETQ. The CDR3 coding sequence is TGCGCCAGCAGCGATAAGGGGGTGACCCCCGAGCAGTACTTC. Translation gives CASSDKGVTPEQYF.

The chain combines TRBV11-3 with TRBJ2-3, with D possibly being TRBD1 (6 bases). Germline assignment: CDR1 SGHNT and CDR2 YENEEA. The length of the CDR3 is 16 residues. Trimming removed 1 base at V and 1 base at J, with 12 bases between. The chain's CDR3 is CASSLGLQGGTDTQYF. Written as DNA, the CDR3 is TGTGCCAGCAGCTTAGGTTTACAGGGTGGCACAGATACGCAGTATTTT.

On this clone: The junction departs from the called germline gene at one end, perhaps through a read error. The chain carries TRBV9 and TRBJ2-5; the match to TRBD2 covers 7 bases. From germline, CDR1 is SGDLS and CDR2 YYNGEE. The length of the CDR3 is 16 residues. For the CDR3, the DNA is TGTGTCAGCAGCGTTGGGGGGGTGGGGGTTCAAGAGACCCAGTACTTC. It specifies CVSSVGGVGVQETQYF.

This clone was found once. The rearrangement joins TRBV29-1 to TRBJ2-7, with 7 bases fitting TRBD2. Germline V gene sequence: CDR1 SQVTM, CDR2 ANQGSEA. The trim removed 2 bases at V and 10 bases at J, leaving 5 bases unmatched. The CDR3 sequence is 11 residues long. The CDR3 DNA follows: TGCAGCGTTGAAATGGGAGGGGATCAGTACTTC. Its protein product is CSVEMGGDQYF.

The chain is built from TRBV7-2 and TRBJ2-2; TRBD2 agrees at 16 bases. The V gene end was trimmed by 4 bases and the J gene end by 6 bases; junction bases not matched to a gene: 8. The CDR3 runs 18 residues. Germline CDR1 SGHTA, CDR2 FQGNSA. CDR3 sequence: CASSSPGLAGGLAGELFF. CDR3 in DNA: TGTGCCAGCAGCTCTCCGGGACTAGCGGGAGGGCTAGCCGGGGAGCTGTTTTTT.

The J gene is TRBJ2-7, the V gene TRBV7-2; TRBD1 agrees at 11 bases. Germline V CDR1 and CDR2: SGHTA, FQGNSA. This CDR3 is built from 15 residues. The V segment lost 5 bases and the J segment 0 bases; nucleotides outside the gene matches: 3. The CDR3 spells CASSRTGGASYEQYF. CDR3 in DNA: TGTGCCAGCAGCCGGACAGGGGGCGCCTCCTACGAGCAGTACTTC. Full variable domain (outside the CDR3, taken from reference TRBV7-2 and TRBJ2-7): GAGVSQSPSNKVTEKGKDVELRCDPISGHTALYWYRQSLGQGLEFLIYFQGNSAPDKSGLPSDRFSAERTGGSVSTLTIQRTQQEDSAVYLCASSRTGGASYEQYFGPGTRLTVT.

The rearrangement links TRBV2 to TRBJ2-7; 7 positions match TRBD2. V lost 6 bases, J lost 2 bases, and 4 bases stayed unmatched. This CDR3 is 13 amino acids long. Germline V lookup: CDR1 SNHLY, CDR2 FYNNEI. The DNA of the CDR3 is TGTGCCAGCAGGGCGGGGGAACCCTACGAGCAGTACTTC. It codes for CASRAGEPYEQYF.

The rearrangement uses TRBV7-8 and TRBJ2-7; TRBD1 matches at 9 bases. The CDR3 consists of 16 residues. Germline V lookup: CDR1 SGHVS, CDR2 FQNEAQ. Trimming removed 0 bases from V and 6 bases from J; junction bases left unmatched: 9. The CDR3 region is CASSLAIVRQGGEQYF. CDR3 in DNA: TGTGCCAGCAGCTTAGCGATAGTAAGACAGGGGGGCGAGCAGTACTTC.

This clone was found a few times. This chain joins TRBV6-6 and TRBJ1-5, with D hard to call. CDR3 size: 13 residues. Germline CDR1 reads MNHNY; CDR2 reads SVGAGI (reference sequence). Trimming took off 8 bases at V and 0 bases at J, with 8 bases between the two ends. The CDR3 here is CASGGDSNQPQHF. The CDR3 region has the DNA TGTGCCAGCGGCGGGGATAGCAATCAGCCCCAGCATTTT.

Only a few counts were recorded for this clone. This chain connects TRBV28 to TRBJ1-2; a possible D gene is TRBD1 (6 bases). Germline values: CDR1 MDHEN, CDR2 SYDVKM. V gave up 4 bases and J gave up 7 bases, with 22 bases separating them. The CDR3 consists of 16 residues. CDR3: CASSSRGGGIGSGYTF. The CDR3 nucleotides are TGTGCCAGCAGTTCCCGAGGGGGGGGTATAGGAAGTGGCTACACCTTC.

The chain employs TRBV7-2 and TRBJ2-5, with 12 bases lining up with TRBD2. V dropped 7 bases and J dropped 7; count of bases not matched to a gene: 10. This CDR3 comprises 15 residues. The germline CDR1 and CDR2 sequences are SGHTA and FQGNSA. The CDR3 nucleotides are TGTGCCAGCACCCCAGGACTAGCGGGGTCCGGGACCCAGTACTTC. This translates into CASTPGLAGSGTQYF. The variable domain in full, with the rest retrieved from reference TRBV7-2 and TRBJ2-5, is GAGVSQSPSNKVTEKGKDVELRCDPISGHTALYWYRQSLGQGLEFLIYFQGNSAPDKSGLPSDRFSAERTGGSVSTLTIQRTQQEDSAVYLCASTPGLAGSGTQYFGPGTRLLVL.